Listed below are T cell receptor beta chains from one sample, sequenced in a study of shared clonotypes between healthy human individuals. Profiled with immunoSEQ multiplex PCR; TCRdb holds only in-frame clones, not every one. The sample has about 980,000 clones; around three quarters are singletons. The source material was memory CD4+ T cells sorted from blood. These receptors all come from a man aged 18 to 29 in good health. The CDR3 runs from the conserved cysteine through the conserved F or W. Fields, in order: V gene, D gene, clone size, J gene, CDR3 protein, CDR3 DNA. A D gene is named only where the DNA matches it firmly. Size tells how often a clone was seen (once, few, many) or the class of an expanded clone, and some rows leave it out.

v_gene: TRBV10-3; d_gene: TRBD1; abundance: NA; j_gene: TRBJ2-7; CDR3aa: CAISVQAGTGVHEQYF; CDR3nt: TGTGCCATCAGTGTACAAGCGGGGACAGGGGTGCACGAGCAGTACTTC
v_gene: TRBV18; d_gene: NA; abundance: many; j_gene: TRBJ1-4; CDR3aa: CASSQEIGGEKLFF; CDR3nt: TGTGCCAGCTCACAGGAGATTGGGGGTGAAAAACTGTTTTTT
v_gene: TRBV7-9; d_gene: NA; abundance: NA; j_gene: TRBJ2-5; CDR3aa: CASSLVVQEETQYF; CDR3nt: TGTGCCAGCAGCTTAGTCGTTCAAGAAGAGACCCAGTACTTC
v_gene: TRBV5-1; d_gene: NA; abundance: NA; j_gene: TRBJ2-6; CDR3aa: CASSLATSASGANVLTF; CDR3nt: TGCGCCAGCAGCTTGGCCACCTCAGCCTCTGGGGCCAACGTCCTGACTTTC
v_gene: TRBV28; d_gene: NA; abundance: NA; j_gene: TRBJ1-5; CDR3aa: CASSFGSSNQPQHF; CDR3nt: TGTGCCAGCAGTTTTGGCAGTAGCAATCAGCCCCAGCATTTT
v_gene: TRBV7-2; d_gene: NA; abundance: few; j_gene: TRBJ2-4; CDR3aa: CASSLVGAAKNIQYF; CDR3nt: TGTGCCAGCAGCTTAGTAGGGGCAGCCAAAAACATTCAGTACTTC
v_gene: TRBV30; d_gene: NA; abundance: NA; j_gene: TRBJ2-7; CDR3aa: CAWRSYHEQYF; CDR3nt: TGTGCCTGGAGATCGTACCACGAGCAGTACTTC
v_gene: TRBV9; d_gene: TRBD1; abundance: NA; j_gene: TRBJ1-1; CDR3aa: CASSPSGTGGTEAFF; CDR3nt: TGTGCCAGCAGCCCCTCCGGGACAGGGGGAACTGAAGCTTTCTTT
v_gene: TRBV7-9; d_gene: NA; abundance: NA; j_gene: TRBJ2-5; CDR3aa: CASSLIALQEQYF; CDR3nt: TGTGCCAGCAGCTTAATAGCCCTCCAAGAGCAGTACTTC
v_gene: TRBV18; d_gene: NA; abundance: few; j_gene: TRBJ1-6; CDR3aa: CASSPPAGEPLHF; CDR3nt: TGTGCCAGCTCACCACCGGCCGGGGAACCCCTCCACTTT
v_gene: TRBV11-2; d_gene: TRBD1; abundance: NA; j_gene: TRBJ1-1; CDR3aa: CASSLDRGQSKAFF; CDR3nt: TGTGCCAGCAGCTTGGACAGGGGGCAGTCAAAAGCTTTCTTT
v_gene: TRBV5-1; d_gene: NA; abundance: NA; j_gene: TRBJ2-7; CDR3aa: CASSPLTGGDEQYF; CDR3nt: TGCGCCAGCAGCCCCCTGACGGGTGGGGACGAGCAGTACTTC
v_gene: TRBV6-6; d_gene: TRBD1; abundance: few; j_gene: TRBJ1-1; CDR3aa: CSSQGSNRNTEAFF; CDR3nt: TGTTCCTCACAGGGGAGTAACAGGAACACTGAAGCTTTCTTT
v_gene: TRBV30; d_gene: TRBD1; abundance: few; j_gene: TRBJ1-5; CDR3aa: CAFTGGSNQPQHF; CDR3nt: TGTGCCTTTACAGGGGGGAGCAATCAGCCCCAGCATTTT
v_gene: TRBV19; d_gene: NA; abundance: NA; j_gene: TRBJ1-1; CDR3aa: CASSMSVNTEAFF; CDR3nt: TGTGCCAGTAGTATGTCGGTGAACACTGAAGCTTTCTTT
v_gene: TRBV30; d_gene: TRBD2; abundance: NA; j_gene: TRBJ2-1; CDR3aa: CAWRLAVHNEQFF; CDR3nt: TGTGCCTGGAGGCTAGCGGTGCACAATGAGCAGTTCTTC
v_gene: TRBV18; d_gene: TRBD1; abundance: NA; j_gene: TRBJ2-7; CDR3aa: CASSPRTGPTYEQYF; CDR3nt: TGTGCCAGCTCACCCCGGACAGGCCCCACCTACGAGCAGTACTTC
v_gene: TRBV18; d_gene: NA; abundance: NA; j_gene: TRBJ1-2; CDR3aa: CASSPQQGDYGYTF; CDR3nt: TGTGCCAGCTCACCGCAACAGGGAGACTATGGCTACACCTTC
v_gene: TRBV27; d_gene: NA; abundance: NA; j_gene: TRBJ2-3; CDR3aa: CASSSRGTGNTHTDTQYF; CDR3nt: TGTGCCAGCAGCTCAAGGGGAACAGGGAACACACACACAGATACGCAGTATTTT
v_gene: TRBV23-1; d_gene: NA; abundance: NA; j_gene: TRBJ2-5; CDR3aa: CASSLLIDRYQETQYF; CDR3nt: TGCGCCAGCAGTCTCCTTATAGACAGGTACCAAGAGACCCAGTACTTC
v_gene: TRBV6-1; d_gene: NA; abundance: NA; j_gene: TRBJ2-4; CDR3aa: CASRALGNIQYF; CDR3nt: TGTGCCAGCAGGGCCCTCGGAAACATTCAGTACTTC
v_gene: TRBV6-5; d_gene: NA; abundance: NA; j_gene: TRBJ1-2; CDR3aa: CASSYSGARGYTF; CDR3nt: TGTGCCAGCAGTTACTCTGGGGCGCGGGGCTACACCTTC
v_gene: TRBV2; d_gene: NA; abundance: NA; j_gene: TRBJ2-1; CDR3aa: CASRAAEGNEQFF; CDR3nt: TGTGCCAGCAGGGCAGCTGAAGGCAATGAGCAGTTCTTC
v_gene: TRBV29-1; d_gene: TRBD1; abundance: NA; j_gene: TRBJ1-3; CDR3aa: CSVGPQIGQGGTGNTIYF; CDR3nt: TGCAGCGTTGGCCCCCAAATCGGACAGGGGGGAACTGGAAACACCATATATTTT
v_gene: TRBV29-1; d_gene: NA; abundance: NA; j_gene: TRBJ2-1; CDR3aa: CSVEDPRGYNEQFF; CDR3nt: TGCAGCGTTGAAGATCCGAGGGGATACAATGAGCAGTTCTTC
v_gene: TRBV4-3; d_gene: TRBD1; abundance: NA; j_gene: TRBJ1-2; CDR3aa: CASSRGVGQGGGYTF; CDR3nt: TGCGCCAGCAGCCGAGGGGTAGGACAGGGAGGAGGCTACACCTTC
v_gene: TRBV10-3; d_gene: TRBD1; abundance: NA; j_gene: TRBJ2-1; CDR3aa: CASIRDRGNEQFF; CDR3nt: TGTGCCAGCATCCGGGACAGGGGCAATGAGCAGTTCTTC
v_gene: TRBV29-1; d_gene: NA; abundance: NA; j_gene: TRBJ1-2; CDR3aa: CSVGGSDRRTNYGYTF; CDR3nt: TGCAGCGTTGGAGGCTCTGACAGGCGAACTAACTATGGCTACACCTTC
v_gene: TRBV5-5; d_gene: TRBD1; abundance: NA; j_gene: TRBJ2-3; CDR3aa: CASSSTGGWTDTQYF; CDR3nt: TGTGCCAGCAGCTCGACAGGGGGGTGGACAGATACGCAGTATTTT
v_gene: TRBV5-1; d_gene: NA; abundance: NA; j_gene: TRBJ1-1; CDR3aa: CASSRDTANTEAFF; CDR3nt: TGCGCCAGCAGCAGGGACACTGCGAACACTGAAGCTTTCTTT
v_gene: TRBV6-5; d_gene: TRBD2; abundance: once; j_gene: TRBJ2-1; CDR3aa: CASSYSLAYYNEQFF; CDR3nt: TGTGCCAGCAGTTACTCACTAGCGTACTACAATGAGCAGTTCTTC
v_gene: TRBV5-1; d_gene: TRBD2; abundance: NA; j_gene: TRBJ2-3; CDR3aa: CASSLTPKAGGGDTQYF; CDR3nt: TGCGCCAGCAGCCTTACCCCAAAAGCGGGAGGGGGAGATACGCAGTATTTT
v_gene: TRBV2; d_gene: NA; abundance: few; j_gene: TRBJ2-7; CDR3aa: CASSEAGAPRGEQYF; CDR3nt: TGTGCCAGCAGTGAAGCCGGGGCCCCGCGGGGCGAGCAGTACTTC
v_gene: TRBV10-1; d_gene: NA; abundance: NA; j_gene: TRBJ2-7; CDR3aa: CASSDPDRYEQYF; CDR3nt: TGCGCCAGCAGTGACCCGGACAGATACGAGCAGTACTTC
v_gene: TRBV6-5; d_gene: NA; abundance: NA; j_gene: TRBJ1-5; CDR3aa: CASSYVEAGQPQHF; CDR3nt: TGTGCCAGCAGTTACGTGGAGGCGGGTCAGCCCCAGCATTTT
v_gene: TRBV5-8; d_gene: TRBD1; abundance: NA; j_gene: TRBJ1-4; CDR3aa: CASSRDRGNEKLFF; CDR3nt: TGTGCCAGCTCAAGGGACAGGGGGAATGAAAAACTGTTTTTT
v_gene: TRBV7-8; d_gene: NA; abundance: NA; j_gene: TRBJ2-3; CDR3aa: CASQGGSPTWITDTQYF; CDR3nt: TGTGCCAGCCAAGGGGGAAGTCCCACCTGGATTACAGATACGCAGTATTTT
v_gene: TRBV19; d_gene: NA; abundance: NA; j_gene: TRBJ2-7; CDR3aa: CASSIARWAGGVYEQYF; CDR3nt: TGTGCCAGTAGTATAGCGAGGTGGGCAGGAGGAGTCTACGAGCAGTACTTC
v_gene: TRBV5-1; d_gene: TRBD2; abundance: NA; j_gene: TRBJ2-1; CDR3aa: CASFSGGLADNEQFF; CDR3nt: TGCGCCAGCTTCTCTGGGGGACTAGCGGACAATGAGCAGTTCTTC
v_gene: TRBV6-6; d_gene: NA; abundance: NA; j_gene: TRBJ2-7; CDR3aa: CASSLDGAEQYF; CDR3nt: TGTGCCAGCAGCCTAGATGGGGCCGAGCAGTACTTC